The rows below give T cell receptor beta chains drawn from one sample of a study of T cells in Graves' hyperthyroidism and ophthalmopathy. TCRdb fed the multiplex PCR reads into MiXCR, producing one record per CDR3 protein. There are hundreds of thousands of distinct CDR3 sequences in the sample; 15% to 20% occur only once, and roughly 44% lies in the top ten. The sequencing sample was made of blood. These receptor sequences come from a man aged 40-49 years with Graves' ophthalmopathy. Both conserved end residues are part of each CDR3. A D gene is named only where the DNA matches it firmly. Rows give clone size only sometimes, using once, few, many, or a class for an expanded clone.

NA	TRBV7-9	TRBJ2-4	NA	TGTGCCAGCCAATCACCCCCCTGGGATCTAGCCAAAAACATTCAGTACTTC	CASQSPPWDLAKNIQYF
NA	TRBV5-1	TRBJ2-7	TRBD1	TGCGCCAGCAGCTTGGCACAGGGGGTGGGCGAGCAGTACTTC	CASSLAQGVGEQYF
NA	TRBV2	TRBJ1-3	NA	TGTGCCAGCAGTGCGACGCTAGACTCTGGAAACACCATATATTTT	CASSATLDSGNTIYF
NA	TRBV7-3	TRBJ2-1	NA	TGTGCCAGCAGCCAAGGGGGGGGGACCCTCTACGGTGAGCAGTTCTTC	CASSQGGGTLYGEQFF
few	TRBV6-1	TRBJ2-1	NA	TGTGCCAGCAGTTGGACCTACAATGAGCAGTTCTTC	CASSWTYNEQFF
NA	TRBV24-1	TRBJ2-3	TRBD2	TGTGCCACCAGGGCAGCGGGAAAGACAGATACGCAGTATTTT	CATRAAGKTDTQYF
many	TRBV3-1	TRBJ2-3	NA	TGTGCCAGCAGCCAAGGCACCAATACGCAGTATTTT	CASSQGTNTQYF
many	TRBV20-1	TRBJ1-1	NA	TGCAGTGCTAGAGGACAGAAGAACACTGAAGCTTTCTTT	CSARGQKNTEAFF
few	TRBV6-2/TRBV6-3	TRBJ2-1	NA	TGTGCCAGCAGTCAACCCGGACCATCCAATGAGCAGTTCTTC	CASSQPGPSNEQFF
many	TRBV20-1	TRBJ2-7	TRBD2	TGCAGTGCTAAGCCTCTAGCGGGAGGGCCCTACGAGCAGTACTTC	CSAKPLAGGPYEQYF
NA	TRBV30	TRBJ2-1	TRBD1	TGTGCCTGGAGTACCGGGACAGGAGTGCGGGTCTTC	CAWSTGTGVRVF
NA	TRBV28	TRBJ1-5	NA	TGTGCCAGCAGCCCGCCGGGGGGGCGTCAGCCCCAGCATTTT	CASSPPGGRQPQHF
many	TRBV6-1	TRBJ1-1	NA	TGTGCCAGCAGTGACGGACATTGGAACACTGAAGCTTTCTTT	CASSDGHWNTEAFF
many	TRBV30	TRBJ1-4	TRBD1	TGTGCCTGGAGTTCCGGGACAGGGTATGGAAAACTGTTTTTT	CAWSSGTGYGKLFF
NA	TRBV7-9	TRBJ2-2	NA	TGTGCCAGCAGCTCGAGATGGGGTTTACCCACGTCCACCGGGGAGCTGTTTTTT	CASSSRWGLPTSTGELFF
many	TRBV20-1	TRBJ2-5	TRBD1	TGCAGTGCTCCCCCTAGCGACAGGGGAGGTGAGACCCAGTACTTC	CSAPPSDRGGETQYF
NA	TRBV7-9	TRBJ2-1	TRBD2	TGTGCCAGCAGTTTCGACGGGACTAGCGGGAGAGGGCATGAGCAGTTCTTC	CASSFDGTSGRGHEQFF
NA	TRBV4-1	TRBJ2-5	NA	TGCGCCAGCAGCCAAGAGGGGGACCACCAAGAGACCCAGTACTTC	CASSQEGDHQETQYF
many	TRBV3-1	TRBJ1-2	TRBD1	TGTGCCAGCAGCCAAGATCTGGGACAGGGTCGAGGCTACACCTTC	CASSQDLGQGRGYTF
many	TRBV2	TRBJ2-7	TRBD1	TGTGCCAGCAGTGCCCAACAGGGGGGCGAGCAGTACTTC	CASSAQQGGEQYF
once	TRBV12-3/TRBV12-4	TRBJ2-2	NA	TGTGCCAGCGAGGGATTGGCCGGGGAGCTGTTTTTT	CASEGLAGELFF
many	TRBV12-3/TRBV12-4	TRBJ2-3	NA	TGTGCCAGCAGTTTAGGGGACCCCCTCCCAGATACGCAGTATTTT	CASSLGDPLPDTQYF
NA	TRBV19	TRBJ1-1	NA	TGTGCCAGTAGTACCTCACGGGATGGCGGAACTTTCTTT	CASSTSRDGGTFF
many	TRBV2	TRBJ1-5	NA	TGTGCCAGCAGTGAAATGGGGAATCAGCCCCAGCATTTT	CASSEMGNQPQHF
few	TRBV6-1	TRBJ2-1	TRBD2	TGTGCCAGCAGAATAGCGGGAGTGGGTGATGAGCAGTTCTTC	CASRIAGVGDEQFF
NA	TRBV13	TRBJ1-2	NA	TGTGCCAGCAGCCCCCCGCGGGTGAGGTATGGCTACACCTTC	CASSPPRVRYGYTF
NA	TRBV5-1	TRBJ2-7	NA	TGCGCCAGCAGCTTGGAGGGTGGGGGCCCCTACGAGCAGTACTTC	CASSLEGGGPYEQYF
many	TRBV6-6	TRBJ2-3	NA	TGTGCCAGCAGTTACTCGGGGGGGCGGAGTGGGGATACGCAGTATTTT	CASSYSGGRSGDTQYF